What follows describes a single T cell receptor beta chain. These data belong to a study of OX40 agonist ivuxolimab in advanced cancers. Study information: From roughly 20 to 85 years was the age range, with a mean of approximately 63 years, and 65% to 90% were male.

This CDR3 is 15 amino acids long. Per the germline V gene, CDR1 is SGHNT and CDR2 is YYREEE (reference sequence). V shed 4 bases, J shed 1 base, and the junction held 6 bases outside the gene matches. Samples were taken at baseline and on day 1 of cycles 4 and 7. Assay: immunoSEQ multiplex PCR; the TCRdb copy retains only in-frame clones and omits some. The repertoire holds 55,000 to 75,000 clones, with over 80% as singletons. The sequence derives from an adult with an advanced solid tumor such as melanoma, head and neck, liver or kidney cancer. The chain recombines TRBV5-4 with TRBJ2-3; 7 nucleotides match TRBD2. The input for sequencing was CD4+ or CD8+ T cells sorted from blood, taken in a trial of the OX40 agonist ivuxolimab. CDR3 in amino acids: CASSHGLEGTDTQYF. The CDR3, as DNA: TGTGCCAGCAGCCATGGACTAGAAGGCACAGATACGCAGTATTTT.